This entry is about one TCR beta chain. Its target is not known. This record comes from a study of cytomegalovirus exposure and HLA in healthy donors. Whole-study results and caveats: There was a cluster of highly shared sequence variants that was likely a sequencing artifact. Among TCR beta chains, those listed as cytomegalovirus-associated numbered some 160.

It was with 60 Vbeta and 13 Jbeta primers that the PCR ran. Repertoires were generated with immunoSEQ multiplex PCR, while TCRdb's copy carries only in-frame clones and drops some. Here the sample spans roughly 130,000 clones, 80% being singletons. The CDR3 is made up of 17 amino acids. Trimming took off 4 bases at V and 0 bases at J, with 17 bases between the two ends. The V gene's germline CDR1 is SGHDT and CDR2 YYEEEE. The source of this sequence is a male donor in good health and CMV-seronegative. The chain combines TRBV5-6 with TRBJ2-4; TRBD1 is a possible D gene (6 bases). The sequenced sample consisted of PBMCs. CDR3 protein: CASSGTGTGLAKNIQYF. As DNA, the CDR3 is TGTGCCAGCAGCGGAACAGGGACGGGGCTAGCCAAAAACATTCAGTACTTC.